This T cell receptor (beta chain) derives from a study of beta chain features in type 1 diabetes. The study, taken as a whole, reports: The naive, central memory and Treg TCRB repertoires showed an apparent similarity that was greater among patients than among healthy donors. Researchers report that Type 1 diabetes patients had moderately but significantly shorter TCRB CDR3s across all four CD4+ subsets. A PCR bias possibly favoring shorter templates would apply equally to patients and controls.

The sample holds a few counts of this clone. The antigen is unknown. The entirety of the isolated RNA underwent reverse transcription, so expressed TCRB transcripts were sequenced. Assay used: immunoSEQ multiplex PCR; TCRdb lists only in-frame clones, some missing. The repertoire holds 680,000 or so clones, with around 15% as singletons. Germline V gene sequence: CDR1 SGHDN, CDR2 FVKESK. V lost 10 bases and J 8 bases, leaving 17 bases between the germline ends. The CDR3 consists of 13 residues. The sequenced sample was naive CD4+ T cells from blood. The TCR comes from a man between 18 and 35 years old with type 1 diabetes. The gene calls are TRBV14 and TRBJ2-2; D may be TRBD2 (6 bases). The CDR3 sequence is CATTAGTVGELFF. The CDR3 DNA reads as TGTGCCACGACGGCTGGGACTGTTGGGGAGCTGTTTTTT.